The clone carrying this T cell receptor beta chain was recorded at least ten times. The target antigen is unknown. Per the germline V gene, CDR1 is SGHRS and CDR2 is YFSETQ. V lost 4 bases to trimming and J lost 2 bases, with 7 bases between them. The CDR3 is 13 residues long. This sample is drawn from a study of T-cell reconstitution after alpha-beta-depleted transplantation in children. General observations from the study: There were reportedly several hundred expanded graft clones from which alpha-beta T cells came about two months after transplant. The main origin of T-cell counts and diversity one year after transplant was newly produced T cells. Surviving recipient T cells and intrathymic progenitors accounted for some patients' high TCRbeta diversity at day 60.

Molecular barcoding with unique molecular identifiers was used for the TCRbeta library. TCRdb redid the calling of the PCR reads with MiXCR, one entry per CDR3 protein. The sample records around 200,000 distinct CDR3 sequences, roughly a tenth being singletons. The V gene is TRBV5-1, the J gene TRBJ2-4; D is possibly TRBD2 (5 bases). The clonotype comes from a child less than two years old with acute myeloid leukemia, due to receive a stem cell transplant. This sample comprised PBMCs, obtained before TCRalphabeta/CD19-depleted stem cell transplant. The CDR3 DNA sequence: TGCGCCAGCAGCCCCGGGACCAAAAACATTCAGTACTTC. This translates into CASSPGTKNIQYF. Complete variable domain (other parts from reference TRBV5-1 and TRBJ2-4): KAGVTQTPRYLIKTRGQQVTLSCSPISGHRSVSWYQQTPGQGLQFLFEYFSETQRNKGNFPGRFSGRQFSNSRSEMNVSTLELGDSALYLCASSPGTKNIQYFGAGTRLSVL.